The present T cell receptor (beta chain) was sequenced within a study of shared clonotypes between healthy human individuals. This CDR3 has 15 residues. Germline CDR1 SGHNT, CDR2 YYREEE (reference sequence). With 1 base removed from V and 5 bases from J, the gap between germline ends came to 12 bases. Only in-frame clones appear in the TCRdb table, and some are missing; sequencing was by immunoSEQ multiplex PCR. The sample has fewer than 3 million clones, under 95% seen once. The clonotype comes from a man in his late teens or twenties in good health. Some clones in this sample may be carry-over from other donors' samples. The chain has TRBV5-4 and TRBJ2-2, with a possible D match to TRBD1 (5 bases). Sequencing was done on a sample of naive CD4+ T cells from PBMCs. Subset defined: CD45RA+ positively selected. CDR3: CASSLKGDGTGELFF. For the CDR3, the DNA is TGTGCCAGCAGCTTGAAAGGGGATGGAACCGGGGAGCTGTTTTTT. Full variable domain (outside the CDR3, taken from reference TRBV5-4 and TRBJ2-2): ETGVTQSPTHLIKTRGQQVTLRCSSQSGHNTVSWYQQALGQGPQFIFQYYREEENGRGNFPPRFSGLQFPNYSSELNVNALELDDSALYLCASSLKGDGTGELFFGEGSRLTVL.